The 10 T cell receptor beta chains listed next were all sequenced from one sample in a study of T cells in tumors after PD-1 blockade. Repertoires were generated with immunoSEQ multiplex PCR, while TCRdb's copy carries only in-frame clones and drops some. Of roughly 50,000 clones listed, 75% to 80% are singletons. The sequenced sample was PBMCs, obtained before anti-PD-1 treatment. The origin of the receptors is a human donor with basal cell carcinoma.

The chain is built from TRBV5-1 and TRBJ2-7, with 9 positions matching TRBD2. Germline assignment: CDR1 SGHRS and CDR2 YFSETQ. With 0 bases clipped from V and 2 bases from J, the junction kept 6 bases outside the gene matches. CDR3 length: 16 residues. CDR3 nucleotides: TGCGCCAGCAGCTTGGGGTGGACTAGCGAGACCTACGAGCAGTACTTC. Its translation: CASSLGWTSETYEQYF.

The chain carries TRBV6-5 and TRBJ2-2; TRBD2 matches 9 bases. V shed 7 bases, J shed 6 bases, and the junction held 9 bases outside the gene matches. The length of the CDR3 is 15 residues. Germline V gene data show CDR1 as MNHEY and CDR2 as SVGAGI. This CDR3 is CASNQIAGAAGELFF. The CDR3 nucleotides are TGTGCCAGCAACCAAATAGCGGGAGCCGCCGGGGAGCTGTTTTTT.

This chain uses TRBV18 with TRBJ1-4, with D unresolved. Germline loops: CDR1 KGHSH, CDR2 LQKENI. V was shortened by 1 base and J by 7 bases, with 4 bases between the two germline ends. The CDR3 has 12 residues. The chain's CDR3 is CASSPQGEKLFF. The CDR3 region has the DNA TGTGCCAGCTCACCACAAGGTGAAAAACTGTTTTTT.

The chain carries TRBV24-1 and TRBJ2-1; no reliable D call. CDR1 and CDR2 (germline): KGHDR, SFDVKD. Trimming left V 4 bases short and J 3 bases short, with 15 bases between. This CDR3 is built from 16 residues. The CDR3 loop is CATSDPTPPGYNEQFF. As DNA, the CDR3 is TGTGCCACCAGTGACCCCACCCCGCCGGGCTACAATGAGCAGTTCTTC.

This clone was recorded once. The CDR3 bases are TGTGCCAGCAGCCGGACAGGGGGATTTGGCCAGTACTTC. This codes for CASSRTGGFGQYF. This chain uses TRBV7-9 with TRBJ2-7, with 10 bases matching TRBD1. V dropped 5 bases and J dropped 10; count of bases not matched to a gene: 8. The germline V gene has CDR1 SEHNR and CDR2 FQNEAQ (reference sequence). This CDR3 is 13 amino acids long.

This chain joins TRBV20-1 and TRBJ2-1; tentative D call: TRBD2 (6 bases). This CDR3 has 15 amino acids. The V gene's germline CDR1 is DFQATT and CDR2 SNEGSKA (reference sequence). With 3 bases removed from V and 2 bases from J, the gap between germline ends came to 14 bases. The CDR3 sequence is CSASPTSIPYNEQFF. CDR3 in DNA: TGCAGTGCTAGTCCGACTAGTATCCCCTACAATGAGCAGTTCTTC.

The chain uses TRBV18 and TRBJ2-3; a possible D gene is TRBD1 (6 bases). Trimming shortened V by 4 bases and J by 2 bases, and 16 bases separated the two germline ends. This CDR3 is 16 amino acids long. The germline V gene has CDR1 KGHSH and CDR2 LQKENI. The DNA of the CDR3 is TGTGCCAGCTCACGCCGGGACAAGGGGTCCACAGATACGCAGTATTTT. As protein: CASSRRDKGSTDTQYF.

The V and J genes are TRBV30 and TRBJ1-2; TRBD1 agrees at 8 bases. The CDR3 runs 11 residues. V gave up 6 bases and J gave up 7 bases; unmatched junction bases: 4. CDR1 is GTSNPN, CDR2 SVGIG, per germline (reference sequence). Here the CDR3 DNA reads TGTGCCTGCGGAGACAGGGGTGGCTACACCTTC. Its protein product is CACGDRGGYTF.

V usage is TRBV19 and J usage is TRBJ2-1; D possibly corresponds to TRBD2 (6 bases). V was pared by 9 bases and J by 5 bases, with 26 bases between. CDR1 and CDR2 from the germline V gene are LNHDA and SQIVND (reference sequence). The CDR3 sequence is 17 residues long. CDR3 sequence: CARERGRPRTVDNEQFF. The CDR3 DNA reads as TGTGCCAGAGAACGGGGGAGGCCCAGGACTGTTGACAATGAGCAGTTCTTC. Full variable domain (missing parts from reference TRBV19 and TRBJ2-1): DGGITQSPKYLFRKEGQNVTLSCEQNLNHDAMYWYRQDPGQGLRLIYYSQIVNDFQKGDIAEGYSVSREKKESFPLTVTSAQKNPTAFYLCARERGRPRTVDNEQFFGPGTRLTVL.

The chain links TRBV19 to TRBJ2-5, with 10 bases lining up with TRBD2. After removal of 5 bases from V and 4 bases from J, the junction contained 7 bases not matched to a gene. CDR1 LNHDA and CDR2 SQIVND come from the germline V gene (reference sequence). CDR3 length: 15 amino acids. This chain's CDR3 is CASSSSGGALETQYF. The CDR3, as DNA: TGTGCCAGTAGTTCCAGCGGGGGGGCTCTAGAGACCCAGTACTTC.